The rows below give T cell receptor beta chains drawn from one sample of a study of T cell responses to AZD1222 COVID-19 vaccine. Clones were sequenced by immunoSEQ multiplex PCR, and TCRdb holds only the in-frame ones, with some missing. The data contain over 150,000 clones, about 87% of them seen just once; the ten biggest clones take up less than 3.5%. The sequences come from peripheral blood, collected on day 0 of AZD1222 vaccination. These receptor sequences come from an adult in good health. Both conserved end residues are part of each CDR3. D genes are given only for firm matches. Some rows mark clone size as missing; the rest say once, few, many or name a class of expanded clone.

J: TRBJ2-7; size: few; V: TRBV29-1; D: NA; CDR3: CSVEGLTYEQYF; DNA: TGCAGCGTTGAAGGGCTTACCTACGAGCAGTACTTC
J: TRBJ2-7; size: once; V: TRBV12-5; D: NA; CDR3: CASGLNTYEQYF; DNA: TGTGCTAGTGGTTTGAACACCTACGAGCAGTACTTC
J: TRBJ1-6; size: NA; V: TRBV5-1; D: NA; CDR3: CASSLDRVVNSPLHF; DNA: TGCGCCAGCAGCTTGGACAGGGTGGTAAATTCACCCCTCCACTTT
J: TRBJ2-7; size: NA; V: TRBV5-4; D: TRBD1; CDR3: CASSLQGANEQYF; DNA: TGTGCCAGCAGCTTGCAGGGGGCCAACGAGCAGTACTTC
J: TRBJ1-6; size: NA; V: TRBV19; D: NA; CDR3: CASSLDTYNSPLHF; DNA: TGTGCCAGTAGTCTTGACACCTATAATTCACCCCTCCACTTT
J: TRBJ2-3; size: NA; V: TRBV29-1; D: NA; CDR3: CSALPAGTDTQYF; DNA: TGCAGCGCCCTGCCTGCAGGCACAGATACGCAGTATTTT
J: TRBJ2-7; size: NA; V: TRBV12-3/TRBV12-4; D: NA; CDR3: CASSFGTSYEQYF; DNA: TGTGCCAGCAGTTTCGGGACATCCTACGAGCAGTACTTC
J: TRBJ2-1; size: NA; V: TRBV5-1; D: NA; CDR3: CASSLGGAVGYNEQFF; DNA: TGCGCCAGCAGCTTGGGTGGGGCTGTGGGTTACAATGAGCAGTTCTTC
J: TRBJ2-3; size: NA; V: TRBV7-3; D: NA; CDR3: CASSRVGGTDTQYF; DNA: TGTGCCAGCAGCCGAGTAGGGGGAACAGATACGCAGTATTTT
J: TRBJ1-1; size: NA; V: TRBV7-2; D: NA; CDR3: CASSHMNTEAFF; DNA: TGTGCCAGCAGCCATATGAACACTGAAGCTTTCTTT
J: TRBJ2-7; size: NA; V: TRBV19; D: TRBD1; CDR3: CASSVGQNYEQYF; DNA: TGTGCCAGTAGCGTGGGACAGAACTACGAGCAGTACTTC
J: TRBJ2-2; size: NA; V: TRBV11-2; D: TRBD1; CDR3: CASRWTGSTGELFF; DNA: TGTGCCAGCAGGTGGACAGGGAGCACCGGGGAGCTGTTTTTT
J: TRBJ1-2; size: NA; V: TRBV6-5; D: NA; CDR3: CASSPRPNYGYTF; DNA: TGTGCCAGCAGTCCTCGTCCTAACTATGGCTACACCTTC
J: TRBJ2-1; size: NA; V: TRBV6-1; D: TRBD2; CDR3: CASSEAGKRGYYNEQFF; DNA: TGTGCCAGCAGTGAAGCGGGGAAGCGGGGGTACTACAATGAGCAGTTCTTC